Each of the 5 T cell receptor beta chains below was sequenced from the same sample in a study of blood T cell repertoires in COVID-19. TCRdb's copy holds only in-frame clones and misses some; the assay was immunoSEQ multiplex PCR. The sample lists hundreds of thousands of clones, approximately 86% occurring once. The sequencing input was peripheral blood. The receptors shown here come from a woman under 40 with COVID-19, enrolled during active disease.

This clone occurred a few times. The rearrangement joins TRBV5-1 to TRBJ2-1; TRBD2 is a possible D gene (7 bases). Trimming took off 5 bases at V and 3 bases at J, with 15 bases between the two ends. Germline assignment: CDR1 SGHRS and CDR2 YFSETQ. The CDR3 has 15 amino acids. CDR3 DNA sequence: TGCGCCAGCAGGCCGGGCGGGGGCCTCTACAATGAGCAGTTCTTC. Amino acid sequence: CASRPGGGLYNEQFF. Drawing the rest from reference TRBV5-1 and TRBJ2-1, the complete variable domain is KAGVTQTPRYLIKTRGQQVTLSCSPISGHRSVSWYQQTPGQGLQFLFEYFSETQRNKGNFPGRFSGRQFSNSRSEMNVSTLELGDSALYLCASRPGGGLYNEQFFGPGTRLTVL.

The chain joins TRBV28 to TRBJ1-1; TRBD1 agrees at 8 bases. This CDR3 contains 15 residues. V shed 5 bases and J 1 base; nucleotides not matched to a gene: 6. Germline V gene data show CDR1 as MDHEN and CDR2 as SYDVKM. CDR3 nucleotides: TGTGCCAGCAGTACCCACAGGGGGGGGAACACTGAAGCTTTCTTT. Translated: CASSTHRGGNTEAFF.

J is TRBJ1-5 and V is TRBV3-1 (or the pseudogene TRBV3-2); TRBD1 might be the D (5 bases). Deletions cut 1 base from V and 0 bases from J, with 10 bases between. This CDR3 has 16 residues. The germline gives CDR1 LGHDT, CDR2 YNNKEL (reference sequence). The CDR3 DNA reads TGTGCCAGCAGCCAAGCCGGGGGAACTAGCAATCAGCCCCAGCATTTT. Amino acid sequence: CASSQAGGTSNQPQHF.

This chain uses TRBV7-9 with TRBJ1-5, with 9 bases that match TRBD1. The CDR3 loop spans 16 amino acids. The germline V gene encodes CDR1 SEHNR and CDR2 FQNEAQ (reference sequence). With V trimmed by 1 base and J by 4 bases, 5 bases remained unmatched. The CDR3 sequence: CASSLEGTGKNQPQHF. The CDR3 DNA is TGTGCCAGCAGCTTAGAAGGGACAGGGAAGAATCAGCCCCAGCATTTT.

The J gene is TRBJ2-2, the V gene TRBV5-1, with 7 bases lining up with TRBD1. Trimming cost V 3 bases and J 3 bases; bases outside gene matches: 5. There are 15 residues in the CDR3. The V gene's germline CDR1 is SGHRS and CDR2 YFSETQ. CDR3 sequence reads: CASSSGTEDTGELFF. The DNA for the CDR3 is TGCGCCAGCAGCTCCGGGACAGAGGACACCGGGGAGCTGTTTTTT.